Only a few counts were recorded for the clone carrying this T cell receptor beta chain. This record belongs to a study of blood T cell repertoires in COVID-19. Each participant's cohort was designated according to participant-reported clinical history. CDR3 length equals 16 residues. Germline assignment: CDR1 SNHLY and CDR2 FYNNEI. Germline trimming cut 7 bases from V and 1 base from J; bases unmatched to any gene: 5. Per the original data handling: Nucleated cell counts were estimated from reference gene primer amplification. Profiling relied on immunoSEQ multiplex PCR, and the TCRdb table lists in-frame clones only, not all of them. From that table come the V and J calls and clone size; the DNA was used to work out D and trimming. The sample shows fewer than 250,000 clones, over 80% of them seen only once.

Sequencing input: PBMCs or T cells enriched from blood (not recorded which). V usage is TRBV2 and J usage is TRBJ2-3; 13 bases match TRBD2. The source is a woman in her 30s with acute COVID-19. CDR3 DNA: TGTGCCAGCACTTACGGACTAGCGGGGGGCACAGATACGCAGTATTTT. Encoded protein: CASTYGLAGGTDTQYF.